This T cell receptor beta chain was sequenced during a study of technical replicates of blood from a few donors. The method was immunoSEQ multiplex PCR; TCRdb's version includes in-frame clones alone and lacks a portion of them. This sample yields 75,000 to 95,000 clones, of which 80% to 95% are seen a single time; under 0.3% belongs to the top ten. The V gene lost 0 bases and the J gene lost 0 bases, with 12 bases spanning the gap. The CDR3 loop spans 16 amino acids. Germline V gene lookup returns CDR1 LGHNA and CDR2 YNFKEQ. This chain connects TRBV4-2 to TRBJ2-7; D possibly corresponds to TRBD2 (5 bases). Sample: T cells isolated from PBMCs. The TCR originated in a human donor in good health. CDR3 sequence (DNA): TGTGCCAGCAGCCAAGAGAGGGCACTGGGCTCCTACGAGCAGTACTTC. The encoded protein is CASSQERALGSYEQYF.